These 30 T cell receptor beta chains were sequenced from one sample in a study of control samples from healthy donors and cancer patients. Clones were read by immunoSEQ multiplex PCR, and TCRdb kept only the in-frame ones, dropping some. The sample includes some 65,000 clones, roughly 84% seen only once; the top ten take roughly 3.1%. Specimen: PBMCs. These receptors were taken from a woman in her 50s with lung cancer.

The chain joins TRBV27 to TRBJ2-2; possible D gene TRBD1, 5 bases. The CDR3 is made up of 15 amino acids. V lost 7 bases to trimming and J lost 4 bases, with 16 bases between them. CDR1 and CDR2 from the germline V gene are MNHEY and SMNVEV (reference sequence). Here the CDR3 reads CASTHLQGSTGELFF. The DNA of the CDR3 is TGTGCCAGCACTCACCTTCAGGGATCCACCGGGGAGCTGTTTTTT.

The genes are TRBV6-5 and TRBJ2-5; unclear D gene. Germline V gene lookup returns CDR1 MNHEY and CDR2 SVGAGI. Between the trimmed V and J ends, which lost 4 bases and 1 base, there was a span of 4 bases. The CDR3 consists of 12 residues. The CDR3 region is CASSLTQETQYF. The CDR3 region has the DNA TGTGCCAGCAGTTTAACCCAAGAGACCCAGTACTTC.

This chain links TRBV7-9 with TRBJ1-2; TRBD1 is a possible D gene (6 bases). This CDR3 has 14 residues. V lost 0 bases, J lost 8 bases, and 13 bases lay in between. The germline V gene encodes CDR1 SEHNR and CDR2 FQNEAQ (reference sequence). The CDR3 bases are TGTGCCAGCAGCTTAGCGGAGGAGGGGGGAGGCTACACCTTC. The encoded protein is CASSLAEEGGGYTF.

This chain joins TRBV6-5 and TRBJ2-5, with TRBD2 as a possible D gene (5 bases). This CDR3 has 13 residues. Germline V gene data show CDR1 as MNHEY and CDR2 as SVGAGI. V was clipped by 7 bases and J by 2 bases, with 11 bases between them. The CDR3 DNA sequence: TGTGCCAGCAATCGAGGGTCGCAAGAGACCCAGTACTTC. Its translation: CASNRGSQETQYF.

V is TRBV9 and J is TRBJ1-3; D unclear. Germline V gene sequence: CDR1 SGDLS, CDR2 YYNGEE. The length of the CDR3 is 14 residues. The V and J ends lost 0 bases and 2 bases respectively, with 6 bases between them. The CDR3 loop is CASSVGTAGNTIYF. CDR3 nucleotide sequence: TGTGCCAGCAGCGTAGGAACGGCTGGAAACACCATATATTTT.

The chain carries TRBV27 and TRBJ1-5; D call uncertain. Looked up from germline, CDR1 is MNHEY and CDR2 is SMNVEV (reference sequence). The V gene lost 9 bases and the J gene lost 3 bases, with 18 bases spanning the gap. The CDR3 loop spans 15 amino acids. Here the CDR3 reads CASRSVREPNQPQHF. The DNA for the CDR3 is TGTGCCAGTCGATCGGTACGGGAACCCAATCAGCCCCAGCATTTT.

This clone was counted a single time. CDR3 amino acids: CASRLQGADGYTF. As DNA, the CDR3 is TGTGCCAGCAGATTACAGGGGGCAGATGGCTACACCTTC. The V and J genes are TRBV5-4 and TRBJ1-2, with TRBD1 identical over 9 bases. The CDR3 has 13 amino acids. V was clipped by 5 bases and J by 6 bases; unmatched bases: 5. The germline V gene encodes CDR1 SGHNT and CDR2 YYREEE (reference sequence).

V usage is TRBV28 and J usage is TRBJ2-1; TRBD2 matches at 8 bases. CDR1 and CDR2 from the germline V gene are MDHEN and SYDVKM. Trimming removed 2 bases from V and 5 bases from J; junction bases left unmatched: 8. The CDR3 covers 16 residues. The CDR3: CASSLLKLAVDNEQFF. The CDR3 DNA reads TGTGCCAGCAGTTTACTAAAACTAGCGGTGGACAATGAGCAGTTCTTC. Combining the CDR3 with reference TRBV28 and TRBJ2-1 gives the whole variable domain DVKVTQSSRYLVKRTGEKVFLECVQDMDHENMFWYRQDPGLGLRLIYFSYDVKMKEKGDIPEGYSVSREKKERFSLILESASTNQTSMYLCASSLLKLAVDNEQFFGPGTRLTVL.

This chain links TRBV24-1 with TRBJ1-5; 8 bases are shared with TRBD1. The CDR3 spans 15 residues. The germline V gene encodes CDR1 KGHDR and CDR2 SFDVKD. Losses at the gene ends were 9 bases for V and 4 bases for J; bases not matched to a gene: 10. CDR3 DNA sequence: TGTGCCACCGGCGAAGGGACAGGAGTAAATCAGCCCCAGCATTTT. The encoded protein is CATGEGTGVNQPQHF.

This CDR3 is CASSLDTGRDYGYTF. The CDR3 nucleotides read TGCGCCAGCAGCTTGGATACAGGGAGAGACTATGGCTACACCTTC. The V gene is TRBV5-1, the J gene TRBJ1-2; D is possibly TRBD1 (6 bases). Germline V gives CDR1 SGHRS, CDR2 YFSETQ. The CDR3 consists of 15 residues. V lost 0 bases, J lost 3 bases, and 12 bases lay in between.

This clone was counted a single time. The chain combines TRBV19 with TRBJ2-2; possible D gene TRBD2, 5 bases. Trimming shortened V by 0 bases and J by 5 bases, and 13 bases separated the two germline ends. The CDR3 has 16 residues. Germline V CDR1 and CDR2: LNHDA, SQIVND (reference sequence). Here the CDR3 reads CASSIDEGLGTGELFF. The DNA of the CDR3 is TGTGCCAGTAGTATAGATGAGGGCCTCGGTACCGGGGAGCTGTTTTTT.

The chain links TRBV18 to TRBJ2-1; 9 bases are a match to TRBD2. Losses at the gene ends were 5 bases for V and 4 bases for J; bases not matched to a gene: 6. Germline V CDR1 and CDR2: KGHSH, LQKENI. CDR3 length: 15 amino acids. CDR3 residues: CASSAPGLAYNEQFF. The CDR3 nucleotides are TGTGCCAGCTCAGCTCCGGGACTAGCTTACAATGAGCAGTTCTTC. Full variable domain (rest looked up from reference TRBV18 and TRBJ2-1): NAGVMQNPRHLVRRRGQEARLRCSPMKGHSHVYWYRQLPEEGLKFMVYLQKENIIDESGMPKERFSAEFPKEGPSILRIQQVVRGDSAAYFCASSAPGLAYNEQFFGPGTRLTVL.

The V and J genes are TRBV2 and TRBJ2-5; 8 bases align to TRBD1. V lost 7 bases to trimming and J lost 1 base; unmatched junction nucleotides: 11. The germline V gene encodes CDR1 SNHLY and CDR2 FYNNEI. This CDR3 is built from 16 residues. CDR3 sequence reads: CASTREVGTGQETQYF. The CDR3 coding sequence is TGTGCCAGCACCAGAGAAGTGGGGACAGGCCAAGAGACCCAGTACTTC.

V is TRBV18 and J is TRBJ2-3; 8 positions match TRBD1. Looked up from germline, CDR1 is KGHSH and CDR2 is LQKENI. This CDR3 comprises 15 residues. The V gene end was trimmed by 3 bases and the J gene end by 3 bases; junction bases not matched to a gene: 5. The DNA of the CDR3 is TGTGCCAGCTCACCCCGACAGGGGTGGACAGATACGCAGTATTTT. This encodes CASSPRQGWTDTQYF.

In DNA form, the CDR3 reads TGTGCCAGCAGACTTAACACTGAAGCTTTCTTT. As protein: CASRLNTEAFF. The chain is built from TRBV2 and TRBJ1-1; D not certain. V was pared by 6 bases and J by 2 bases, with 4 bases between. The germline CDR1 and CDR2 sequences are SNHLY and FYNNEI. This CDR3 has 11 residues.

The V and J genes are TRBV24-1 and TRBJ2-7, with 8 bases fitting TRBD1. Germline CDR1 is KGHDR and CDR2 is SFDVKD. V shed 4 bases and J 0 bases; nucleotides not matched to a gene: 4. This CDR3 has 15 residues. The CDR3 loop is CATSDPGQGSYEQYF. For the CDR3, the DNA is TGTGCCACCAGTGACCCCGGACAGGGCTCCTACGAGCAGTACTTC.

V gene TRBV28 combines with J gene TRBJ2-6, with TRBD1 matching 7 bases. The V segment lost 6 bases and the J segment 4 bases; nucleotides outside the gene matches: 6. Per germline, CDR1 MDHEN and CDR2 SYDVKM. There are 15 residues in the CDR3. CDR3 coding DNA: TGTGCCAGCAGACCACAGGGGAGCGGGGCCAACGTCCTGACTTTC. This codes for CASRPQGSGANVLTF.

This rearrangement joins TRBV7-6 to TRBJ1-4; D perhaps matches TRBD1 (6 bases). V dropped 1 base and J dropped 10 bases, with 16 bases sitting between them. The CDR3 is made up of 15 amino acids. Germline CDR1 and CDR2: SGHVS and FNYEAQ. In DNA form, the CDR3 reads TGTGCCAGCAGCTTAGATGCGGGGTTCAGGGGAAAACTGTTTTTT. It translates to CASSLDAGFRGKLFF.

V usage is TRBV29-1 and J usage is TRBJ2-2, with a possible D match to TRBD1 (5 bases). V was pared by 1 base and J by 4 bases, with 10 bases between. This CDR3 spans 14 amino acids. The germline CDR1 and CDR2 sequences are SQVTM and ANQGSEA. CDR3 amino acids: CSVEGQSRTGELFF. CDR3 bases: TGCAGCGTTGAAGGACAGAGTCGCACCGGGGAGCTGTTTTTT.

This clone was seen once. The V call is TRBV18, the J call TRBJ2-3, with a possible D match to TRBD2 (7 bases). The CDR3 loop spans 17 amino acids. V lost 3 bases and J lost 4, with 20 bases in between. The germline gives CDR1 KGHSH, CDR2 LQKENI. CDR3 in DNA: TGTGCCAGCTCACCGGGTTCGCAGGGGAGGGTCCCAGATACGCAGTATTTT. Translating gives CASSPGSQGRVPDTQYF.

CDR3 bases: TGTGCCAGCAGCCAAGATGAAGGGGGCATAAACGAGCAGTACTTC. As protein: CASSQDEGGINEQYF. The chain links TRBV3-1 (or the pseudogene TRBV3-2) to TRBJ2-7; 7 bases line up with TRBD1. Trimming took 0 bases from V and 5 from J; bases not matched to a gene: 7. The CDR3 is made up of 15 amino acids. Looked up from germline, CDR1 is LGHDT and CDR2 is YNNKEL (reference sequence).

The chain links TRBV15 to TRBJ1-1; TRBD1 might be the D (5 bases). CDR1 and CDR2 from the germline V gene are LNHNV and YYDKDF (reference sequence). The CDR3 length is 18 residues. V lost 4 bases, J lost 5 bases, and 26 bases lay in between. CDR3 DNA: TGTGCCACCAGCAAGAGTCCTTTCTTAGGGGTGCTAAGGACTGAAGCTTTCTTT. This encodes CATSKSPFLGVLRTEAFF.

This clone turned up a few times. The J gene is TRBJ1-1, the V gene TRBV5-1; no clear D gene. This CDR3 is 15 amino acids long. V gave up 6 bases and J gave up 1 base, with 16 bases separating them. Germline V lookup: CDR1 SGHRS, CDR2 YFSETQ. In DNA form, the CDR3 reads TGCGCCAGCAACGGAGGGTCTATGGGGAACACTGAAGCTTTCTTT. This translates into CASNGGSMGNTEAFF.

The V call is TRBV7-3, the J call TRBJ1-1; TRBD1 agrees at 11 bases. This CDR3 is built from 14 residues. J gave up 6 bases and V 4 bases, and 4 bases lay outside the gene matches. In germline, CDR1 is SGHTA, CDR2 FQGTGA. As DNA, the CDR3 is TGTGCCAGCAGCTCGGGACAGGGGGTCGCTGAAGCTTTCTTT. Residues: CASSSGQGVAEAFF.

This clone was observed once. The chain has TRBV11-3 and TRBJ2-3; D is unresolved. V was trimmed by 6 bases and J by 6 bases, leaving 7 bases between them. This CDR3 has 11 residues. Germline V lookup: CDR1 SGHNT, CDR2 YENEEA. CDR3 DNA sequence: TGTGCCAGCAGTCGTGGGGATACGCAGTATTTT. It encodes CASSRGDTQYF.

V gene TRBV19 combines with J gene TRBJ1-3, with TRBD1 as a possible D gene (5 bases). CDR1 LNHDA and CDR2 SQIVND come from the germline V gene (reference sequence). This CDR3 region has 14 residues. V was shortened by 3 bases and J by 0 bases, with 6 bases between the two germline ends. CDR3 region: CASSMGDSGNTIYF. The DNA for the CDR3 is TGTGCCAGTAGTATGGGGGACTCTGGAAACACCATATATTTT.

On this clone: The junction and the germline gene differ at one end; a read error may be behind it. The chain couples TRBV12-5 to TRBJ2-7; D perhaps matches TRBD1 (5 bases). The CDR3 is 16 amino acids. Germline CDR1 LGHNT, CDR2 FRNRAP. CDR3 coding DNA: TGTGCTAGTGCTTTGTCCCTGACAGCTAGCTCCTACGAGCAGTACTTC. Its translation: CASALSLTASSYEQYF. Full variable domain (missing parts from reference TRBV12-5 and TRBJ2-7): DARVTQTPRHKVTEMGQEVTMRCQPILGHNTVFWYRQTMMQGLELLAYFRNRAPLDDSGMPKDRFSAEMPDATLATLKIQPSEPRDSAVYFCASALSLTASSYEQYFGPGTRLTVT.

The chain joins TRBV7-3 to TRBJ1-1; no clear D. Trimming took 2 bases from V and 0 from J, leaving 7 bases between them. This CDR3 comprises 14 residues. Germline CDR1 is SGHTA and CDR2 is FQGTGA. The chain's CDR3 is CASSLEGMNTEAFF. CDR3 sequence (DNA): TGTGCCAGCAGCTTAGAGGGAATGAACACTGAAGCTTTCTTT.

J is TRBJ2-7 and V is TRBV4-1, with TRBD1 matching over 10 bases. The length of the CDR3 is 17 residues. CDR1 and CDR2 from the germline V gene are MGHRA and YSYEKL. V trimming: 4 bases; J trimming: 2 bases; junction bases outside the gene matches: 11. This CDR3 is CASSLYGGDRGAYEQYF. The CDR3 DNA follows: TGCGCCAGCAGCCTCTATGGGGGGGACAGGGGAGCCTACGAGCAGTACTTC.

J is TRBJ2-4 and V is TRBV11-1; D gene uncertain. Germline V gene sequence: CDR1 SGHAT, CDR2 FQDESV (reference sequence). V lost 1 base and J lost 2, with 12 bases in between. The CDR3 is 16 residues long. This chain's CDR3 is CASSLDTTYTKNIQYF. The CDR3 bases are TGTGCCAGCAGCTTAGATACAACCTACACCAAAAACATTCAGTACTTC.